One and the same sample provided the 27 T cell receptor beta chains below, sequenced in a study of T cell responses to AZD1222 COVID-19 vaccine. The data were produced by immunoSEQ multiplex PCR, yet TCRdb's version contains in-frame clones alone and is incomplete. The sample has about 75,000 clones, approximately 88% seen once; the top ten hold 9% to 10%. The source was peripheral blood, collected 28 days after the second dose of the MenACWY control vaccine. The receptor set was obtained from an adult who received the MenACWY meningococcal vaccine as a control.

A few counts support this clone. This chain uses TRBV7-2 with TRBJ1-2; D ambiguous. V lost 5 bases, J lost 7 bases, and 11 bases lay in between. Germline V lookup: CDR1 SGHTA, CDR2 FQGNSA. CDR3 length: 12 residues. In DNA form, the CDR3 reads TGTGCCAGCAGCCCCGGTTTCCGTGGCTACACCTTC. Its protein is CASSPGFRGYTF. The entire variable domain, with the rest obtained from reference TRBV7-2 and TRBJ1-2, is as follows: GAGVSQSPSNKVTEKGKDVELRCDPISGHTALYWYRQSLGQGLEFLIYFQGNSAPDKSGLPSDRFSAERTGGSVSTLTIQRTQQEDSAVYLCASSPGFRGYTFGSGTRLTVV.

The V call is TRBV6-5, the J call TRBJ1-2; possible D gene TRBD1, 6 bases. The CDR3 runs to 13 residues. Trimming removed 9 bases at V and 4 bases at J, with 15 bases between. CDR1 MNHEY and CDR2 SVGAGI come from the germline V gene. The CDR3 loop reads CAREGGGGYGYTF. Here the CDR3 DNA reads TGTGCCAGGGAGGGAGGGGGAGGCTATGGCTACACCTTC.

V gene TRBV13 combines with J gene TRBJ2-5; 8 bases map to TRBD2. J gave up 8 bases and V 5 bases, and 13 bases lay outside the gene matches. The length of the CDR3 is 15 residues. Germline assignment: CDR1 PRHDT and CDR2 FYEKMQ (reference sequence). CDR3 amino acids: CASSPGLGNVRTQYF. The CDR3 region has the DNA TGTGCCAGCAGCCCGGGACTAGGGAACGTAAGAACCCAGTACTTC.

This chain's CDR3 is CASSYRTAVHYEQYF. As DNA, the CDR3 is TGTGCCAGCAGTTATCGGACAGCGGTACACTACGAGCAGTACTTC. The rearrangement links TRBV27 to TRBJ2-7; TRBD1 is a possible D gene (6 bases). The CDR3 has 15 amino acids. Germline CDR1 MNHEY, CDR2 SMNVEV (reference sequence). The germline V and J ends were trimmed by 4 bases and 3 bases, with 16 bases remaining between them.

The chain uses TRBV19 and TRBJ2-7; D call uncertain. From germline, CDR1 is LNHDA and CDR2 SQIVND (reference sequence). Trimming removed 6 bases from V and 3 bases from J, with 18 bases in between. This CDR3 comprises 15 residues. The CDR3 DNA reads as TGTGCCAGTAGCCGTAATGGGGTGGGTGGCTACGAGCAGTACTTC. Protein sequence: CASSRNGVGGYEQYF.

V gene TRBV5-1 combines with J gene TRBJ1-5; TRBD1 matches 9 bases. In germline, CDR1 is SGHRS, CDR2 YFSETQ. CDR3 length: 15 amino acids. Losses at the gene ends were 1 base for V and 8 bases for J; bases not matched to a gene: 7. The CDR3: CASSLSGQGLEPQHF. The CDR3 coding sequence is TGCGCCAGCAGCTTGTCGGGACAGGGCCTCGAGCCCCAGCATTTT.

The CDR3 nucleotides are TGCGCCAGCAGCCAAGATCCCCAGGACAGGGAACACACTGAAGCTTTCTTT. Amino acids: CASSQDPQDREHTEAFF. The rearrangement uses TRBV4-1 and TRBJ1-1, with 8 bases that match TRBD1. From germline, CDR1 is MGHRA and CDR2 YSYEKL. Trimming took 0 bases from V and 3 from J; bases not matched to a gene: 9. The CDR3 totals 17 residues.

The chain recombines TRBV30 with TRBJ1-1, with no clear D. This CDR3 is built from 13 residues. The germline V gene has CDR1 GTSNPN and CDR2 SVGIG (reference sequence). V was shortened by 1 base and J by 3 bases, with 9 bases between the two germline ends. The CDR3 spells CAWSGGRDTEAFF. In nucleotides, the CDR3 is TGTGCCTGGAGTGGAGGAAGGGACACTGAAGCTTTCTTT.

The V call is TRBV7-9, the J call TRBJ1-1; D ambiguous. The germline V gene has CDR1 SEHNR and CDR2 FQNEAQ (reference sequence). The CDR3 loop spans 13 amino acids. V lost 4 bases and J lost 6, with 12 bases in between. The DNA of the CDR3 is TGTGCCAGCAGCTCCCCGGGTGAGGCTGAAGCTTTCTTT. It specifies CASSSPGEAEAFF.

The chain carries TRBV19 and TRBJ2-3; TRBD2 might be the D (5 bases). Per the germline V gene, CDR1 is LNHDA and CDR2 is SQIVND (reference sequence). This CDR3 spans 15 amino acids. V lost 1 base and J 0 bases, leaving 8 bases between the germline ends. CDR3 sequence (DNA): TGTGCCAGTAGTATAGTCTGGACTAGCACAGATACGCAGTATTTT. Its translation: CASSIVWTSTDTQYF.

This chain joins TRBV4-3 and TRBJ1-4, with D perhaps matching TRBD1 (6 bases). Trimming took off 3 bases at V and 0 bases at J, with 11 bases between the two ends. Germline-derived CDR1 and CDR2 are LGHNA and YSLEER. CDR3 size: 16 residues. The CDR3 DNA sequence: TGCGCCAGCAGCCAGGGGGCAGGGGCAACTAATGAAAAACTGTTTTTT. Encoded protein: CASSQGAGATNEKLFF.

The CDR3 loop reads CASSEAGRPIAQFF. As DNA, the CDR3 is TGTGCCAGCAGTGAAGCGGGGCGACCTATTGCGCAGTTCTTC. J is TRBJ2-1 and V is TRBV6-1; tentatively, D is TRBD1 (5 bases). The V gene's germline CDR1 is MNHNS and CDR2 SASEGT. The CDR3 consists of 14 residues. Trimming pared 0 bases from V and 12 bases from J, leaving 15 bases between.

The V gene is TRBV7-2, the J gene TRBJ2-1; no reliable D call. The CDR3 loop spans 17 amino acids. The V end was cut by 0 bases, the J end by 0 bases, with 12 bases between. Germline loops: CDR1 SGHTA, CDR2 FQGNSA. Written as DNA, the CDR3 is TGTGCCAGCAGCTTAGCGCTTCGGTCTTACTCCTACAATGAGCAGTTCTTC. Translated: CASSLALRSYSYNEQFF.

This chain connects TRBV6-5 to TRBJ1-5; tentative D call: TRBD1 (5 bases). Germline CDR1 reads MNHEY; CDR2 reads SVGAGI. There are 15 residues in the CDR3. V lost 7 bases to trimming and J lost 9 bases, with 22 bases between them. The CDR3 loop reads CASNQTGAKEAPQHF. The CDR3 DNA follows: TGTGCCAGCAACCAAACCGGGGCCAAGGAGGCGCCCCAGCATTTT.

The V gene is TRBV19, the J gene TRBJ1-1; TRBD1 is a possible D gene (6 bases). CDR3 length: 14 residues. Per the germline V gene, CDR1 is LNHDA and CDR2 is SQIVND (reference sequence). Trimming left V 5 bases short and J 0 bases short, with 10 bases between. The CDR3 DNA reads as TGTGCCAGTAGTGTACAGGGCATGAACACTGAAGCTTTCTTT. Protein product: CASSVQGMNTEAFF.

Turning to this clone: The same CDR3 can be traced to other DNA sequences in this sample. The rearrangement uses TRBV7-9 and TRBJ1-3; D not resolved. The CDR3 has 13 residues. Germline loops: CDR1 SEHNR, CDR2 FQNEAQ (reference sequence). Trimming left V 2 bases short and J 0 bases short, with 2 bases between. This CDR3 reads CASSLNSGNTIYF. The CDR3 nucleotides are TGTGCCAGCAGCTTAAACTCTGGAAACACCATATATTTT.

The CDR3 spells CASCEFPEGRDTIYF. In DNA form, the CDR3 reads TGCGCCAGCTGCGAATTCCCCGAGGGGCGGGACACCATATATTTT. The chain carries TRBV10-2 and TRBJ1-3; D is possibly TRBD1 (5 bases). Germline assignment: CDR1 WSHSY and CDR2 SAAADI. The CDR3 runs to 15 residues. V was trimmed by 8 bases and J by 8 bases, leaving 22 bases between them.

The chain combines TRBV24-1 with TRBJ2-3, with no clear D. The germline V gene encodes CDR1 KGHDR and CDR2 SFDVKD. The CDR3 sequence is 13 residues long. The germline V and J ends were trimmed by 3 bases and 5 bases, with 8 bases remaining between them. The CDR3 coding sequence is TGTGCCACCAGTGATGAATACATAGATACGCAGTATTTT. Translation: CATSDEYIDTQYF.

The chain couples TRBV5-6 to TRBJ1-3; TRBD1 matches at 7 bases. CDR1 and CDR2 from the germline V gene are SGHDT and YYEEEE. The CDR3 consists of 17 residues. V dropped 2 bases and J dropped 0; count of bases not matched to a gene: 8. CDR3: CASSFTGDWASGNTIYF. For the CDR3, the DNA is TGTGCCAGCAGCTTCACAGGGGATTGGGCCTCTGGAAACACCATATATTTT.

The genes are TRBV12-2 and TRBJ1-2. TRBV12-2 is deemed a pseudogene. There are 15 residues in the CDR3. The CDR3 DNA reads TGTGCAAGTCGCTTACTTCCGGAACGAAACTATGGCTACACCTTC. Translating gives CASRLLPERNYGYTF.

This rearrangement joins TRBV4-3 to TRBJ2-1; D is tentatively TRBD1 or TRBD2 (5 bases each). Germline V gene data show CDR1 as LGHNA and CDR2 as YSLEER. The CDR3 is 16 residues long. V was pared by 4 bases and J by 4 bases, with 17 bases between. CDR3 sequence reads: CASSPSGGATYNEQFF. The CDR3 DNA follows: TGCGCCAGCAGCCCCTCTGGGGGAGCGACGTACAATGAGCAGTTCTTC.

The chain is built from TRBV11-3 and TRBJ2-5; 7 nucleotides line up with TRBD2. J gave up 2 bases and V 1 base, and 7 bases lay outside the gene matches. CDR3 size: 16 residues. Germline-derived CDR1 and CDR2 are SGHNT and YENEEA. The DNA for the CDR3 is TGTGCCAGCAGCTTAGCGGGCGGGAGCGGACAAGAGACCCAGTACTTC. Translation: CASSLAGGSGQETQYF.

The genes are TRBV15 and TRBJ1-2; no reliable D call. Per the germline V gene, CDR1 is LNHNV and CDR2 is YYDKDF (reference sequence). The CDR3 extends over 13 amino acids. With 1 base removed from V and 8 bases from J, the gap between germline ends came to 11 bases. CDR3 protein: CATSRAEIGGYTF. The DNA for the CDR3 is TGTGCCACCAGCAGAGCGGAGATTGGGGGCTACACCTTC.

CDR3 loop: CASSESLGGRSSYEQYF. The CDR3 nucleotides read TGTGCCAGCAGTGAATCTTTAGGGGGACGGTCCTCCTACGAGCAGTACTTC. The V gene is TRBV6-1, the J gene TRBJ2-7; TRBD1 might be the D (6 bases). CDR1 and CDR2 from the germline V gene are MNHNS and SASEGT. CDR3 length: 17 residues. V was pared by 2 bases and J by 0 bases, with 17 bases between.

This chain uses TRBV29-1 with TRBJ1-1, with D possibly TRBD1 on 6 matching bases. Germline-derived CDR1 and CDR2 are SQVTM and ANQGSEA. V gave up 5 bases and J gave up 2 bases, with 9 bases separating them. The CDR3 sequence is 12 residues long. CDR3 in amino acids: CSVRGPNTEAFF. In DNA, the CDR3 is TGCAGCGTTCGGGGGCCCAACACTGAAGCTTTCTTT.

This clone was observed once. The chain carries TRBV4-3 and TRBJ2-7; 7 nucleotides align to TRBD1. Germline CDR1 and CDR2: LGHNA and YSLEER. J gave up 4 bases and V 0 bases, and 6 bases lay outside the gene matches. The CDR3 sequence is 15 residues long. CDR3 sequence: CASSQDGTAPYEQYF. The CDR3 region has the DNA TGCGCCAGCAGCCAAGATGGGACAGCACCTTACGAGCAGTACTTC.

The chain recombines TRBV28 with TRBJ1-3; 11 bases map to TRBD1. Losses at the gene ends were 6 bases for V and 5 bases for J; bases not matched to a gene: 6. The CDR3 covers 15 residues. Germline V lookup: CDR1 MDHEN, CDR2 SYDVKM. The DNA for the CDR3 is TGTGCCAGCAGCTCGGACAGGGGGCAACGAAACACCATATATTTT. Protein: CASSSDRGQRNTIYF.